This entry lists 7 T cell receptor beta chains sequenced from one sample in a study of technical replicates of blood from a handful of donors. Sequencing was performed with immunoSEQ multiplex PCR; in TCRdb, only in-frame clones are kept and a portion is missing. The data contain about 84,000 clones, roughly 93% of them singletons. Sequencing was performed on T cells isolated from PBMCs. The receptors here all came from a human donor in good health.

The V call is TRBV20-1, the J call TRBJ2-5; D uncertain. The CDR3 runs to 10 residues. V was pared by 6 bases and J by 3 bases, with 5 bases between. Germline V lookup: CDR1 DFQATT, CDR2 SNEGSKA (reference sequence). Written as DNA, the CDR3 is TGCAGTGCCCGAGAAGAGACCCAGTACTTC. Amino acid sequence: CSAREETQYF.

The J gene is TRBJ1-1, the V gene TRBV9; D is possibly TRBD1 (5 bases). V was clipped by 4 bases and J by 3 bases, with 13 bases between them. Germline loops: CDR1 SGDLS, CDR2 YYNGEE. The CDR3 is made up of 14 amino acids. The CDR3 nucleotides read TGTGCCAGCAGCCCAGCAGGGAGGGACACTGAAGCTTTCTTT. As protein: CASSPAGRDTEAFF.

The chain couples TRBV30 to TRBJ1-3; D is uncertain. The V gene's germline CDR1 is GTSNPN and CDR2 SVGIG (reference sequence). The CDR3 covers 14 residues. V lost 1 base and J 0 bases, leaving 7 bases between the germline ends. CDR3 loop: CAWSAGHSGNTIYF. CDR3 nucleotides: TGTGCCTGGAGTGCTGGCCACTCTGGAAACACCATATATTTT.

The rearrangement links TRBV13 to TRBJ1-4; 11 nucleotides match TRBD1. Losses at the gene ends were 4 bases for V and 6 bases for J; bases not matched to a gene: 7. Germline V gene sequence: CDR1 PRHDT, CDR2 FYEKMQ (reference sequence). CDR3 size: 16 residues. CDR3 bases: TGTGCCAGCAGCTCGGACAGGGGGCGCGGGGATGAAAAACTGTTTTTT. This encodes CASSSDRGRGDEKLFF.

This CDR3 is CASSFSYSLGNSPLHF. The CDR3 nucleotides read TGTGCCAGCAGTTTTTCGTACTCTCTCGGTAATTCACCCCTCCACTTT. The gene calls are TRBV27 and TRBJ1-6, with D hard to call. The CDR3 runs to 16 residues. Trimming removed 3 bases from V and 6 bases from J, with 15 bases in between. Germline V gene sequence: CDR1 MNHEY, CDR2 SMNVEV (reference sequence).

V gene TRBV5-6 combines with J gene TRBJ1-6; 10 nucleotides agree with TRBD1. The CDR3 is 13 residues long. Unmatched junction bases numbered 2, after V lost 4 bases and J lost 10 bases. Germline V lookup: CDR1 SGHDT, CDR2 YYEEEE. CDR3 sequence: CASSPDRGSPLHF. The CDR3 nucleotides are TGTGCCAGCAGCCCGGACAGGGGGTCACCCCTCCACTTT.

This CDR3 is CAWRPPGSGNTIYF. The CDR3 DNA is TGTGCCTGGAGGCCCCCGGGATCCGGAAACACCATATATTTT. This chain joins TRBV30 and TRBJ1-3; D unresolved. The germline V and J ends were trimmed by 3 bases and 4 bases, with 13 bases remaining between them. The length of the CDR3 is 14 residues. In germline, CDR1 is GTSNPN, CDR2 SVGIG (reference sequence).